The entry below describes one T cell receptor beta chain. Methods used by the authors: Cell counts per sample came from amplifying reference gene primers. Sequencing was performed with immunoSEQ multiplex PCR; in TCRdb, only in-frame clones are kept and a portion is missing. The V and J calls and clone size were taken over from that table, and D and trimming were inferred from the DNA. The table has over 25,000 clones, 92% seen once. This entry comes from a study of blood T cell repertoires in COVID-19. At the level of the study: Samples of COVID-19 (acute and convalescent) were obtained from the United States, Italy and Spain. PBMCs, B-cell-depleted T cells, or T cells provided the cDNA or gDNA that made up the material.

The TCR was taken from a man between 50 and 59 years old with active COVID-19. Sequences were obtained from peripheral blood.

The CDR3 loop is CASSPRTSGYNEQFF. The CDR3 DNA is TGTGCCAGCAGCCCAAGGACTAGCGGCTACAATGAGCAGTTCTTC. This sequence joins TRBV7-2 and TRBJ2-1; TRBD2 matches 10 bases. J lost 3 bases, V lost 5 bases, and 4 bases had no gene match. CDR1 is SGHTA and CDR2 is FQGNSA in the germline V gene. There are 15 residues in the CDR3. The entire variable domain, with the rest obtained from reference TRBV7-2 and TRBJ2-1, is as follows: GAGVSQSPSNKVTEKGKDVELRCDPISGHTALYWYRQSLGQGLEFLIYFQGNSAPDKSGLPSDRFSAERTGGSVSTLTIQRTQQEDSAVYLCASSPRTSGYNEQFFGPGTRLTVL.